These 19 T cell receptor beta chains were all obtained from the same sample, sequenced in a study of blood T cells in healthy people across ages. Sample-barcoded 5' priming and a J-beta primer mix drove a second PCR of 7 to 11 cycles. TCRdb itself ran the 5' RACE reads through MiXCR, one entry per CDR3 protein. This sample has 780,000 or so distinct CDR3 sequences, with roughly 56% found just once. Sample: blood. These TCRs come from a man between 35 and 55 years old in good health.

The genes are TRBV5-1 and TRBJ1-1, with D uncertain. V was clipped by 4 bases and J by 0 bases, with 13 bases between them. This CDR3 is built from 15 residues. Germline CDR1 and CDR2: SGHRS and YFSETQ. The CDR3 DNA is TGCGCCAGCAGCCAATCGGGCAGGATGAACACTGAAGCTTTCTTT. Translated, it gives CASSQSGRMNTEAFF. Variable domain in full (rest from reference TRBV5-1 and TRBJ1-1): KAGVTQTPRYLIKTRGQQVTLSCSPISGHRSVSWYQQTPGQGLQFLFEYFSETQRNKGNFPGRFSGRQFSNSRSEMNVSTLELGDSALYLCASSQSGRMNTEAFFGQGTRLTVV.

This chain uses TRBV6-7 with TRBJ1-5; no reliable D call. TRBV6-7 is treated as an ORF (open reading frame) with a function not yet certain. The V end lost 7 bases, the J end lost 7 bases, and 14 bases lay between the germline ends. This CDR3 is built from 13 residues. DNA for the CDR3: TGTGCCAGCAAGGGCCGGGGAGCCCAGCCCCAGCATTTT. Amino acid sequence: CASKGRGAQPQHF.

V and J are TRBV9 and TRBJ1-2, with no clear D. The V and J ends lost 3 bases and 8 bases respectively, with 5 bases between them. In germline, CDR1 is SGDLS, CDR2 YYNGEE. The CDR3 is 10 residues long. The CDR3 loop is CASSGMGYTF. The CDR3 DNA sequence: TGTGCCAGCAGCGGTATGGGCTACACCTTC.

The CDR3 sequence is CASSTREQYF. CDR3 coding DNA: TGTGCCAGCAGTACTCGCGAGCAGTACTTC. The V call is TRBV2, the J call TRBJ2-4; D gene ambiguous. The J call is doubtful: the DNA matches TRBJ2-7 better. Germline V gene data show CDR1 as SNHLY and CDR2 as FYNNEI. The CDR3 consists of 10 residues.

V usage is TRBV29-1 and J usage is TRBJ2-2; TRBD2 agrees at 13 bases. The J segment lost 5 bases and the V segment lost 4 bases, leaving 4 bases of the junction unmatched. The CDR3 is 15 residues long. CDR1 and CDR2 (germline): SQVTM, ANQGSEA. The chain's CDR3 is CSVGRTSGSTGELFF. The CDR3 coding sequence is TGCAGCGTTGGGCGGACTAGCGGGAGTACCGGGGAGCTGTTTTTT.

This clonotype was seen more than once but under ten times. The rearrangement joins TRBV29-1 to TRBJ1-4, with a tentative D call TRBD1 (6 bases). The ends were cut back, 5 bases at V and 8 bases at J, with 9 bases in the middle. The V gene's germline CDR1 is SQVTM and CDR2 ANQGSEA. The CDR3 is 11 residues long. In DNA, the CDR3 is TGCAGCGTTAGGAGGGGGGAAAAACTGTTTTTT. Translation gives CSVRRGEKLFF.

There are a few counts of this clonotype. The chain links TRBV28 to TRBJ2-5; TRBD2 aligns across 7 bases. The CDR3 is 17 amino acids. Losses at the gene ends were 6 bases for V and 1 base for J; bases not matched to a gene: 14. CDR1 is MDHEN, CDR2 SYDVKM, per germline. Here the CDR3 reads CASRHRLGRVPQETQYF. In nucleotides, the CDR3 is TGTGCCAGCAGACATCGCCTGGGGAGGGTTCCCCAAGAGACCCAGTACTTC.

This chain uses TRBV5-1 with TRBJ2-3; 8 bases match TRBD2. The V and J ends lost 0 bases and 2 bases, in that order; junction bases with no gene match: 5. The CDR3 length is 16 residues. Germline CDR1 SGHRS, CDR2 YFSETQ. In nucleotides, the CDR3 is TGCGCCAGCAGCTTGGCCAGCGGGGGAGACACAGATACGCAGTATTTT. Amino acid sequence: CASSLASGGDTDTQYF.

V is TRBV21-1 and J is TRBJ2-3; no check of the table's D call, TRBD2, against the DNA was made. TRBV21-1 is given as a pseudogene. The CDR3 length is 19 residues. CDR3: CASGKVFFGGPSSTDTQYF. DNA of the CDR3: TGTGCCAGCGGCAAAGTGTTTTTTGGGGGGCCCTCTAGCACAGATACGCAGTATTTT.

This rearrangement joins TRBV12-3 or TRBV12-4 to TRBJ1-2; possibly TRBD1 for D (6 bases). The germline V and J ends were trimmed by 0 bases and 10 bases, with 15 bases remaining between them. The length of the CDR3 is 14 residues. Here the CDR3 DNA reads TGTGCCAGCAGTTTAGCCGGGGGGCGGAGAGACTACACCTTC. Translation gives CASSLAGGRRDYTF.

The V gene is TRBV11-1, the J gene TRBJ2-6; unclear D gene. This CDR3 is 17 amino acids long. V lost 7 bases, J lost 4 bases, and 20 bases lay in between. CDR1 is SGHAT, CDR2 FQDESV, per germline (reference sequence). CDR3 DNA sequence: TGTGCCAGCAACTTTAAGGCAGGTCTCCGGGGGGCCAACGTCCTGACTTTC. Encoded protein: CASNFKAGLRGANVLTF.

V gene TRBV9 combines with J gene TRBJ1-2, with unresolved D. Deletions cut 2 bases from V and 5 bases from J, with 10 bases between. Germline V lookup: CDR1 SGDLS, CDR2 YYNGEE. The length of the CDR3 is 13 residues. This CDR3 reads CASSVEMDYGYTF. CDR3 in DNA: TGTGCCAGCAGCGTTGAGATGGATTATGGCTACACCTTC.

The chain links TRBV27 to TRBJ2-3; 10 bases line up with TRBD2. Unmatched junction bases numbered 8, after V lost 0 bases and J lost 2 bases. The CDR3 is 18 amino acids. In germline, CDR1 is MNHEY, CDR2 SMNVEV (reference sequence). The CDR3 region has the DNA TGTGCCAGCAGTTTATCGATGGGTAGCGGGAGGTTCACAGATACGCAGTATTTT. Amino acid sequence: CASSLSMGSGRFTDTQYF.

The J gene is TRBJ2-5, the V gene TRBV7-3; D gene uncertain. The J call may be incorrect, as the DNA end agrees better with TRBJ2-7. This CDR3 region has 13 residues. Per germline, CDR1 SGHTA and CDR2 FQGTGA. This CDR3 reads CASSLSQIGEQYF. Written as DNA, the CDR3 is TGTGCCAGCAGCTTATCGCAAATAGGCGAGCAGTACTTC.

The rearrangement joins TRBV27 to TRBJ2-7; the match to TRBD2 covers 7 bases. The J call may be in error: the DNA end matches TRBJ2-5 better. Germline V gene sequence: CDR1 MNHEY, CDR2 SMNVEV (reference sequence). The CDR3 covers 17 residues. The CDR3 nucleotides are TGTGCCAGCAGTTTAGCCCCCGTAGCGGGTGGCCTGTGGACCCAGTACTTC. This sequence encodes CASSLAPVAGGLWTQYF.

This clonotype showed up just a few times. This sequence joins TRBV27 and TRBJ1-6, with TRBD1 as a possible D gene (5 bases). CDR3 length: 14 residues. Germline values: CDR1 MNHEY, CDR2 SMNVEV (reference sequence). Trimming shortened V by 1 base and J by 7 bases, and 8 bases separated the two germline ends. This CDR3 reads CASSLYGGNSPLHF. Written as DNA, the CDR3 is TGTGCCAGCAGTTTATATGGGGGGAATTCACCCCTCCACTTT.

The V call is TRBV28, the J call TRBJ2-7; 11 bases agree with TRBD2. CDR3 length: 14 amino acids. The trim removed 7 bases at V and 7 bases at J, leaving 9 bases unmatched. Germline V gene data show CDR1 as MDHEN and CDR2 as SYDVKM. The CDR3 DNA sequence: TGTGCCAGCATTACTAGCGGGGGTTACAATGAGCAGTACTTC. This encodes CASITSGGYNEQYF.

The table lists this clonotype with a count of one. V is TRBV6-5 and J is TRBJ2-3; TRBD1 might be the D (5 bases). The V gene lost 4 bases and the J gene lost 2 bases, with 13 bases spanning the gap. CDR1 is MNHEY, CDR2 SVGAGI, per germline. The CDR3 contains 15 residues. CDR3 loop: CASSSANRYTDTQYF. CDR3 nucleotides: TGTGCCAGCAGTTCCGCCAACAGGTACACAGATACGCAGTATTTT.

This clonotype was detected once. At one end, the junction sequence differs from germline, possibly due to a read error. CDR3 sequence (DNA): TGCAGTGCTATAGCGGGAGGGCCTAATGGGCAGTTCTTC. It translates to CSAIAGGPNGQFF. The chain recombines TRBV20-1 with TRBJ2-1, with 11 bases matching TRBD2. Germline lookup yields CDR1 DFQATT and CDR2 SNEGSKA (reference sequence). The length of the CDR3 is 13 residues.